These 29 T cell receptor beta chains were sequenced from one sample in a study of early T cells in non-severe SARS-CoV-2 infection. TCRdb used MiXCR to reprocess the 5' RACE reads, holding one entry per CDR3 protein. The sample gives about 22,000 distinct CDR3 sequences, 4% to 5% of which show up once; less than 20% is in the top ten. Sequencing used whole blood. These receptors all stem from an adult who was a healthcare worker with PCR-confirmed SARS-CoV-2 infection or an uninfected control (not recorded which).

At least ten counts were recorded for this clonotype. The chain employs TRBV3-1 and TRBJ2-7, with D hard to call. Germline CDR1 is LGHDT and CDR2 is YNNKEL (reference sequence). The V and J ends lost 2 bases and 2 bases respectively, with 7 bases between them. CDR3 length equals 13 residues. CDR3 sequence: CASSQMSAYEQYF. In nucleotides, the CDR3 is TGTGCCAGCAGCCAAATGTCGGCCTACGAGCAGTACTTC.

This clonotype has just a few counts. The rearrangement links TRBV4-3 to TRBJ1-1; no clear D gene. The CDR3 covers 14 residues. V shed 0 bases and J shed 6 bases, with 11 bases lying between them. Germline V gene data show CDR1 as LGHNA and CDR2 as YSLEER. CDR3 amino acids: CASSQDRPTAEAFF. CDR3 in DNA: TGCGCCAGCAGCCAAGATCGGCCAACCGCTGAAGCTTTCTTT.

The rearrangement joins TRBV7-9 to TRBJ1-1; tentative D call: TRBD1 (5 bases). Per germline, CDR1 SEHNR and CDR2 FQNEAQ (reference sequence). This CDR3 comprises 12 residues. V lost 11 bases and J 6 bases, leaving 16 bases between the germline ends. This chain's CDR3 is CAGWTGGAEAFF. The CDR3 DNA sequence: TGTGCCGGGTGGACGGGAGGGGCTGAAGCTTTCTTT.

This chain connects TRBV6-5 to TRBJ1-4; possible D gene TRBD1, 6 bases. Germline V gene data show CDR1 as MNHEY and CDR2 as SVGAGI. V shed 2 bases and J shed 4 bases, with 11 bases lying between them. The CDR3 totals 15 residues. CDR3 DNA: TGTGCCAGCAGTTACGACCAGGGGTTTAATGAAAAACTGTTTTTT. It specifies CASSYDQGFNEKLFF.

Many counts were recorded for this clonotype. The gene calls are TRBV7-2 and TRBJ1-2; 8 nucleotides align to TRBD1. Trimming removed 5 bases from V and 7 bases from J; junction bases left unmatched: 6. Germline V gene data show CDR1 as SGHTA and CDR2 as FQGNSA. This CDR3 contains 13 residues. The DNA for the CDR3 is TGTGCCAGCAGCAATGACAGGGGAAGTGGCTACACCTTC. It is translated as CASSNDRGSGYTF.

This clonotype was seen a handful of times. The chain carries TRBV7-6 and TRBJ2-2, with a weak D call TRBD1 (5 bases). Trimming took 2 bases from V and 1 from J, leaving 5 bases between them. This CDR3 is 14 amino acids long. Looked up from germline, CDR1 is SGHVS and CDR2 is FNYEAQ. The CDR3 DNA is TGTGCCAGCAGCTTAACAGGGAACACCGGGGAGCTGTTTTTT. Protein sequence: CASSLTGNTGELFF. Supplemented by reference TRBV7-6 and TRBJ2-2, the full variable domain reads GAGVSQSPRYKVTKRGQDVALRCDPISGHVSLYWYRQALGQGPEFLTYFNYEAQQDKSGLPNDRFSAERPEGSISTLTIQRTEQRDSAMYRCASSLTGNTGELFFGEGSRLTVL.

This clonotype showed up many times. This chain joins TRBV5-1 and TRBJ1-2, with a possible D match to TRBD1 (5 bases). V gave up 3 bases and J gave up 4 bases, with 22 bases separating them. From germline, CDR1 is SGHRS and CDR2 YFSETQ. The CDR3 is 17 residues long. For the CDR3, the DNA is TGCGCCAGCAGCTGGGGCGGGACCACTCTACGGGGCTATGGCTACACCTTC. This gives the protein CASSWGGTTLRGYGYTF.

This clonotype has ten or more counts. V gene TRBV14 combines with J gene TRBJ1-5; tentatively, D is TRBD1 (6 bases). The CDR3 runs to 14 residues. The ends were cut back, 4 bases at V and 4 bases at J, with 11 bases in the middle. Germline V CDR1 and CDR2: SGHDN, FVKESK. CDR3 nucleotides: TGTGCCAGCAGCCCCCAGGGGCGGAATCAGCCCCAGCATTTT. Amino acid sequence: CASSPQGRNQPQHF.

This clonotype was seen ten or more times. V gene TRBV2 combines with J gene TRBJ1-3; perhaps TRBD1 as D (5 bases). Deletions cut 4 bases from V and 4 bases from J, with 14 bases between. Germline values: CDR1 SNHLY, CDR2 FYNNEI. This CDR3 is 15 amino acids long. The CDR3 DNA reads as TGTGCCAGCAGTGTCGGGGGGTCTGGAGGAAACACCATATATTTT. Translation gives CASSVGGSGGNTIYF. Supplemented by reference TRBV2 and TRBJ1-3, the full variable domain reads EPEVTQTPSHQVTQMGQEVILRCVPISNHLYFYWYRQILGQKVEFLVSFYNNEISEKSEIFDDQFSVERPDGSNFTLKIRSTKLEDSAMYFCASSVGGSGGNTIYFGEGSWLTVV.

This clonotype has at least ten counts. The genes are TRBV18 and TRBJ2-7; 9 nucleotides agree with TRBD2. J was trimmed by 1 base and V by 1 base; bases with no gene match: 2. The germline CDR1 and CDR2 sequences are KGHSH and LQKENI. The CDR3 runs 15 residues. The CDR3 loop is CASSPQRGVSYEQYF. In DNA, the CDR3 is TGTGCCAGCTCACCACAGCGGGGGGTTTCCTACGAGCAGTACTTC.

This clonotype was picked up a small number of times. The chain combines TRBV4-3 with TRBJ1-2; D unresolved. This CDR3 spans 17 amino acids. V lost 0 bases, J lost 5 bases, and 19 bases lay in between. The germline V gene has CDR1 LGHNA and CDR2 YSLEER. This chain's CDR3 is CASSQEGGAGFSYGYTF. CDR3 DNA sequence: TGCGCCAGCAGCCAAGAAGGAGGTGCGGGGTTTTCTTATGGCTACACCTTC.

This clonotype was observed many times. The gene calls are TRBV3-1 and TRBJ1-3, with D possibly being TRBD1 (6 bases). V was cut by 0 bases and J by 4 bases, with 10 bases left in between. The CDR3 runs 15 residues. Germline CDR1 reads LGHDT; CDR2 reads YNNKEL (reference sequence). CDR3 sequence: CASSQDGGPGNTIYF. CDR3 DNA sequence: TGTGCCAGCAGCCAAGATGGGGGCCCCGGAAACACCATATATTTT.

In its sample, this clonotype was seen many times. The chain joins TRBV5-5 to TRBJ1-2; D is ambiguous. The CDR3 spans 15 residues. Trimming stripped 6 bases from V and 2 bases from J, with 17 bases between. CDR1 and CDR2 (germline): SGHKS, YYEKEE (reference sequence). This CDR3 is CASNLEPTRNYGYTF. CDR3 sequence (DNA): TGTGCCAGCAACCTCGAGCCGACACGGAACTATGGCTACACCTTC.

V is TRBV7-8 and J is TRBJ1-1; D uncertain. CDR3 length: 13 residues. Germline V gene lookup returns CDR1 SGHVS and CDR2 FQNEAQ. With 5 bases removed from V and 4 bases from J, the gap between germline ends came to 11 bases. CDR3 loop: CASSQNDRTEAFF. CDR3 coding DNA: TGTGCCAGCAGCCAAAACGACCGCACTGAAGCTTTCTTT.

This clonotype came up a few times. V usage is TRBV9 and J usage is TRBJ1-1; no firm D call. Germline loops: CDR1 SGDLS, CDR2 YYNGEE. Trimming pared 4 bases from V and 4 bases from J, leaving 17 bases between. CDR3 length equals 15 residues. This chain's CDR3 is CASSPTPAGGTEAFF. CDR3 nucleotide sequence: TGTGCCAGCAGCCCTACGCCCGCGGGAGGCACTGAAGCTTTCTTT.

This clonotype showed up many times. The rearrangement links TRBV6-2 or TRBV6-3 to TRBJ1-6; no definite D call. This CDR3 comprises 16 residues. The V and J ends lost 2 bases and 5 bases respectively, with 13 bases between them. The germline V gene encodes CDR1 MNHEY and CDR2 SVGEGT. CDR3 bases: TGTGCCAGCAGTTACCACGGAGGGTCGAATAATTCACCCCTCCACTTT. It codes for CASSYHGGSNNSPLHF.

V is TRBV18 and J is TRBJ1-6; TRBD1 aligns across 9 bases. With V trimmed by 0 bases and J by 9 bases, 3 bases remained unmatched. The length of the CDR3 is 15 residues. The germline gives CDR1 KGHSH, CDR2 LQKENI. The CDR3 is CASSPPLGQGSPLHF. CDR3 coding DNA: TGTGCCAGCTCACCACCCCTGGGACAGGGTTCACCCCTCCACTTT. Looking up the rest from reference TRBV18 and TRBJ1-6 gives the full variable domain: NAGVMQNPRHLVRRRGQEARLRCSPMKGHSHVYWYRQLPEEGLKFMVYLQKENIIDESGMPKERFSAEFPKEGPSILRIQQVVRGDSAAYFCASSPPLGQGSPLHFGNGTRLTVT.

This clonotype was counted only a few times. The chain uses TRBV18 and TRBJ1-5, with unresolved D. Germline assignment: CDR1 KGHSH and CDR2 LQKENI. V was pared by 3 bases and J by 6 bases, with 15 bases between. This CDR3 contains 15 residues. The CDR3 nucleotides are TGTGCCAGCTCACCGACCAGCTTCAGGCTTCAGCCCCAGCATTTT. It translates to CASSPTSFRLQPQHF.

Many counts were recorded for this clonotype. The chain recombines TRBV20-1 with TRBJ2-3; 12 nucleotides match TRBD2. J lost 5 bases, V lost 1 base, and 1 base had no gene match. CDR3 size: 14 residues. Germline CDR1 reads DFQATT; CDR2 reads SNEGSKA (reference sequence). The chain's CDR3 is CSARASGGEDTQYF. Written as DNA, the CDR3 is TGCAGTGCTAGAGCTAGCGGGGGGGAAGATACGCAGTATTTT.

This clonotype appeared a few times. This chain links TRBV9 with TRBJ1-4; the D is unclear. This CDR3 contains 13 residues. Germline CDR1 SGDLS, CDR2 YYNGEE. The ends were cut back, 0 bases at V and 7 bases at J, with 7 bases in the middle. The chain's CDR3 is CASSVDPPEKLFF. CDR3 coding DNA: TGTGCCAGCAGCGTAGATCCCCCTGAAAAACTGTTTTTT.

Only a few counts were recorded for this clonotype. The CDR3 reads CASSHRLGTDTQYF. CDR3 DNA: TGTGCCAGCAGCCACCGACTAGGCACAGATACGCAGTATTTT. This chain links TRBV2 with TRBJ2-3, with D possibly being TRBD2 (6 bases). Germline loops: CDR1 SNHLY, CDR2 FYNNEI. The V end was cut by 6 bases, the J end by 1 base, with 11 bases between. There are 14 residues in the CDR3. Full variable domain (missing parts from reference TRBV2 and TRBJ2-3): EPEVTQTPSHQVTQMGQEVILRCVPISNHLYFYWYRQILGQKVEFLVSFYNNEISEKSEIFDDQFSVERPDGSNFTLKIRSTKLEDSAMYFCASSHRLGTDTQYFGPGTRLTVL.

This clonotype appeared many times. The genes are TRBV27 and TRBJ2-5, with D tentatively TRBD1 (6 bases). Germline V gene data show CDR1 as MNHEY and CDR2 as SMNVEV (reference sequence). The CDR3 loop spans 14 amino acids. Trimming took 1 base from V and 7 from J, leaving 13 bases between them. CDR3 region: CASSLLGAGGTQYF. The CDR3 DNA is TGTGCCAGCAGTTTATTGGGGGCCGGTGGGACCCAGTACTTC.

This clonotype ranks as medium-sized. The V gene is TRBV5-1, the J gene TRBJ2-1, with TRBD2 identical over 12 bases. CDR1 and CDR2 (germline): SGHRS, YFSETQ. This CDR3 is 15 amino acids long. V was clipped by 7 bases and J by 7 bases; unmatched bases: 9. This chain's CDR3 is CASGETSGGLNEQFF. Written as DNA, the CDR3 is TGCGCCAGCGGGGAGACTAGCGGGGGTTTAAATGAGCAGTTCTTC.

This clonotype was detected ten times or more. The J gene is TRBJ1-5, the V gene TRBV7-8, with D unclear. This CDR3 spans 13 amino acids. V was cut by 4 bases and J by 4 bases, with 8 bases left in between. CDR1 is SGHVS, CDR2 FQNEAQ, per germline. CDR3 DNA: TGTGCCAGCAGCTATGAGAGGAATCAGCCCCAGCATTTT. Its protein product is CASSYERNQPQHF.

This clonotype was counted at least ten times. The rearrangement links TRBV7-8 to TRBJ2-3, with TRBD1 identical over 9 bases. This CDR3 is 14 amino acids long. V lost 4 bases and J lost 8; bases outside the gene matches: 7. Germline CDR1 reads SGHVS; CDR2 reads FQNEAQ. CDR3 DNA sequence: TGTGCCAGCAGCTCCGGGACAGGGACTGGTACGCAGTATTTT. This encodes CASSSGTGTGTQYF.

This clonotype was seen at least ten times. V gene TRBV12-3 or TRBV12-4 combines with J gene TRBJ2-1; perhaps TRBD2 as D (6 bases). V lost 3 bases, J lost 7 bases, and 13 bases lay in between. The CDR3 covers 14 residues. The chain's CDR3 is CASSLGGAMNEQFF. Here the CDR3 DNA reads TGTGCCAGCAGTTTGGGCGGGGCCATGAATGAGCAGTTCTTC.

This clonotype was counted only a few times. The chain is built from TRBV7-6 and TRBJ2-2; D tentatively fits TRBD1 or TRBD2 (5 bases each). Germline V gives CDR1 SGHVS, CDR2 FNYEAQ. The V end was cut by 2 bases, the J end by 7 bases, with 8 bases between. The CDR3 extends over 13 amino acids. This CDR3 is CASSLTGLGELFF. In DNA, the CDR3 is TGTGCCAGCAGCTTAACGGGGCTCGGGGAGCTGTTTTTT.

This clonotype was detected ten times or more. The J gene is TRBJ2-7, the V gene TRBV27; D not resolved. Trimming cost V 2 bases and J 4 bases, with 18 bases left between them. The CDR3 loop spans 16 amino acids. Germline loops: CDR1 MNHEY, CDR2 SMNVEV (reference sequence). CDR3 nucleotide sequence: TGTGCCAGCAGTTTAACGGCGGCCGTAATAAGTTACGAGCAGTACTTC. The encoded protein is CASSLTAAVISYEQYF.

By frequency in the sample, this clonotype is medium-sized. This sequence joins TRBV7-3 and TRBJ1-2; the D gene is possibly TRBD1 (6 bases). CDR1 and CDR2 from the germline V gene are SGHTA and FQGTGA. This CDR3 has 14 residues. V lost 5 bases to trimming and J lost 6 bases, with 16 bases between them. The CDR3, as DNA: TGTGCCAGCAGCCCCCAGGCAGGGGCTGATGGCTACACCTTC. Translated: CASSPQAGADGYTF.